This is a list of T cell receptor beta chains from one sample in a study of cytomegalovirus exposure and HLA in healthy donors. Only in-frame clones appear in the TCRdb table, and some are missing; sequencing was by immunoSEQ multiplex PCR. Of some 180,000 clones listed, over 65% are singletons. Sequenced material: PBMCs. The receptors were sampled from a man in his late teens or twenties in good health and CMV-seronegative. Each CDR3 is given with its conserved first and last residue. A D gene is named only where the DNA matches it firmly. Size is omitted from some rows. Given values are once, few, many or a class for expanded clones.

cdr3_length,d_call,j_call,v_call,clone_size,cdr3_nt,cdr3_aa
21,TRBD2,TRBJ2-1,TRBV4-1,-,TGCGCCAGCAGTACTGAGGGCGGAAATTTGGTATTAGCGGGAGGGCCTTGGGAGCAGTTCTTC,CASSTEGGNLVLAGGPWEQFF
13,TRBD1,TRBJ1-2,TRBV7-9,-,TGTGCCAGCGGAGAGACAGGGGTTGGTGGCTACACCTTC,CASGETGVGGYTF
13,-,TRBJ1-1,TRBV7-3,-,TGTGCCAGCAGCACACAGGAGGGCACTGAAGCTTTCTTT,CASSTQEGTEAFF
17,-,TRBJ2-5,TRBV4-3,-,TGCGCCAGCAGCCAAGATTACCGTGTGGTGGGACAAGGGACCCAGTACTTC,CASSQDYRVVGQGTQYF
14,TRBD1,TRBJ2-7,TRBV27,-,TGTGCCAGCAGTTTGACAGGGACAGAATACGAGCAGTACTTC,CASSLTGTEYEQYF
14,-,TRBJ2-5,TRBV10-3,-,TGTGCCACCAGGGGCGGGGGAAAGTCAGAGACCCAGTACTTC,CATRGGGKSETQYF
13,-,TRBJ1-1,TRBV25-1,-,TGTGCCAGCGGAGAGACAGGAATCACTGAAGCTTTCTTT,CASGETGITEAFF
12,-,TRBJ2-1,TRBV7-9,-,TGTGCCAGCAGCCCAGGGGGGTATGAGCAGTTCTTC,CASSPGGYEQFF
13,-,TRBJ1-1,TRBV30,-,TGTGCCTGGAGTGTATCTTCCAACACTGAAGCTTTCTTT,CAWSVSSNTEAFF
14,TRBD2,TRBJ2-1,TRBV27,-,TGTGCCAGCAGCCTGACTAGCGGGGCCAATGAGCAGTTCTTC,CASSLTSGANEQFF
14,-,TRBJ1-6,TRBV18,few,TGTGCCAGCTCACCTTTGAAAGCGGATTCACCCCTCCACTTT,CASSPLKADSPLHF
15,-,TRBJ2-7,TRBV13,many,TGTGCCAGCAGCACTACCAGGACAGGGAGGGTGGAGCAGTACTTC,CASSTTRTGRVEQYF
16,-,TRBJ2-1,TRBV7-8,-,TGTGCCAGCAGCCCCGCAGGGGGGTTCCGGCTCAATGAGCAGTTCTTC,CASSPAGGFRLNEQFF
15,TRBD1,TRBJ2-7,TRBV10-3,-,TGTGCCATCAGTTACTCCGGGACAGGGAAGGGCGAGCAGTACTTC,CAISYSGTGKGEQYF
14,-,TRBJ2-3,TRBV7-3,-,TGTGCCAGCAGCTTAAGCCCTATCGCAGATACGCAGTATTTT,CASSLSPIADTQYF
13,-,TRBJ1-2,TRBV19,few,TGTGCCAGTAGCGTAGGCAGGGTCGGTGGCTACACCTTC,CASSVGRVGGYTF